These T cell receptor beta chains were read from a single sample in a study of blood T cell repertoires in COVID-19. This table comes from immunoSEQ multiplex PCR, and its TCRdb copy is limited to in-frame clones, with some not included. The sample comprises around 160,000 clones, 86% of which are singletons, and roughly 8% rests with the top ten. The sequenced sample was peripheral blood. These TCRs come from a man in his 60s with acute or convalescent COVID-19. Each CDR3 is given with its conserved first and last residue.

len	j_gene	v_gene	CDR3aa
14	TRBJ2-5	TRBV11-3	CASSLKGAGETQYF
12	TRBJ2-7	TRBV5-1	CASSREQGEQYF
18	TRBJ1-2	TRBV5-4	CASRPQHGTGEGSYGYTF
16	TRBJ2-5	TRBV15	CATSSPRAGSQETQYF
15	TRBJ2-7	TRBV19	CASSITGQGSYEQYF
13	TRBJ2-4	TRBV18	CASFREPTDIQYF
15	TRBJ2-1	TRBV13	CASSLPGLVYNEQFF
14	TRBJ2-2	TRBV5-1	CASSLVGSTGELFF
14	TRBJ1-6	TRBV28	CASSTVRDNSPLHF
13	TRBJ1-4	TRBV19	CASSKQGWEKLFF